Sequencing of this T cell receptor beta chain was carried out in a study of T-cell reconstitution after alpha-beta-depleted transplantation in children. Findings and caveats of the study: T-cell numbers and diversity one year post-transplant derived largely from freshly generated T cells.

V dropped 3 bases and J dropped 0; count of bases not matched to a gene: 6. The CDR3 totals 17 residues. Per the germline V gene, CDR1 is ENHRY and CDR2 is SYGVKD. The library targeted TCRbeta and was prepared with unique molecular identifiers. TCRdb reanalysed the PCR reads using MiXCR and keeps one entry per CDR3 protein. In the table there are some 600,000 distinct CDR3 sequences, around 13% of which are singletons. With respect to this clonotype: Its antigen is currently unknown.

The rearrangement uses TRBV10-3 and TRBJ2-2, with TRBD2 identical over 8 bases. The receptor comes from a male patient between 10 and 17 years old who had a stem cell transplant for acute myeloid leukemia, so the T cells may come from the graft donor. This material consisted of PBMCs, mostly from graft donor cells, taken 360 days after TCRalphabeta/CD19-depleted stem cell transplant. The CDR3 is CAISDPPGLANTGELFF. The CDR3 coding sequence is TGTGCCATCAGTGACCCCCCGGGACTAGCGAACACCGGGGAGCTGTTTTTT.